The 6 T cell receptor beta chains below come from one sample, sequenced in a study of CD8 T cells in Susac syndrome. The RNA, roughly 0.5 to 1 ug, was put through reverse transcription using random hexamers. TCRdb itself ran the immunoSEQ multiplex PCR reads through MiXCR, one entry per CDR3 protein. Of more than 150,000 distinct CDR3 sequences in the sample, 92% were seen once. The sequencing sample was made of CD4+ T cells from PBMCs. The receptors were sampled from a human donor in good health.

The chain employs TRBV20-1 and TRBJ2-3; D is unresolved. Germline V gene sequence: CDR1 DFQATT, CDR2 SNEGSKA (reference sequence). Trimming removed 3 bases from V and 3 bases from J, with 19 bases in between. The CDR3 is made up of 16 amino acids. CDR3 DNA sequence: TGCAGTGCTAGGACAACCCTAGTCCACCCTACAGATACGCAGTATTTT. Amino acids: CSARTTLVHPTDTQYF.

The J gene is TRBJ2-7, the V gene TRBV6-2 or TRBV6-3; D is perhaps TRBD1 or TRBD2 (6 bases each). In germline, CDR1 is MNHEY, CDR2 SVGEGT. Trimming removed 5 bases from V and 5 bases from J, with 13 bases in between. The CDR3 spans 13 residues. The CDR3 here is CASSVEGVHEQYF. In nucleotides, the CDR3 is TGTGCCAGCAGTGTGGAGGGGGTACACGAGCAGTACTTC.

The chain employs TRBV7-2 and TRBJ1-5; tentatively, D is TRBD1 (5 bases). There are 15 residues in the CDR3. Per the germline V gene, CDR1 is SGHTA and CDR2 is FQGNSA. The ends were cut back, 3 bases at V and 6 bases at J, with 15 bases in the middle. The CDR3 DNA sequence: TGTGCCAGCAGCTTCCAAATGGGGGGTGGTCAGCCCCAGCATTTT. It yields the protein CASSFQMGGGQPQHF.

In this sample, this clonotype turned up once. The chain combines TRBV7-9 with TRBJ1-4; 10 nucleotides line up with TRBD1. CDR3 length equals 14 residues. Trimming removed 4 bases from V and 6 bases from J; junction bases left unmatched: 2. Germline assignment: CDR1 SEHNR and CDR2 FQNEAQ (reference sequence). CDR3 bases: TGTGCCAGCAGCTCCGGACAGGGGGATGAAAAACTGTTTTTT. Translated: CASSSGQGDEKLFF.

The J gene is TRBJ1-6, the V gene TRBV6-5, with D hard to call. The CDR3 length is 12 residues. From germline, CDR1 is MNHEY and CDR2 SVGAGI. Trimming took 6 bases from V and 7 from J, leaving 7 bases between them. The CDR3 region is CASRLGNSPLHF. The CDR3 region has the DNA TGTGCCAGCAGATTGGGGAATTCACCCCTCCACTTT.

The V and J genes are TRBV9 and TRBJ2-2; 7 nucleotides match TRBD1. The V segment lost 1 base and the J segment 0 bases; nucleotides outside the gene matches: 9. This CDR3 is 18 amino acids long. Germline lookup yields CDR1 SGDLS and CDR2 YYNGEE. The CDR3 nucleotides are TGTGCCAGCAGCGTACGTCAGGGGGTTCTCCCGAACACCGGGGAGCTGTTTTTT. Encoded protein: CASSVRQGVLPNTGELFF.